This paragraph covers one T cell receptor beta chain sequence. The antigen it binds to is not known. Base qualities were left out, and no much larger clone turns up one base away. V is clipped by 6 bases and J by 2 bases, and the sequence between their germline boundaries is 8 bases long. The CDR3 sequence holds 13 residues, the cysteine and phenylalanine included. The sequence is cut down to CDR3 DNA, 39 bases in frame from base 1. Each collaborating institution followed its own protocols to collect whole blood in K2EDTA tubes. For TCRbeta analysis, collaborators shipped samples in one of three forms: frozen whole blood, isolated PBMCs, or DNA extracted from either of those sample types. TCRbeta CDR3 regions were amplified from genomic DNA by means of the immunoSEQ Assay, a bias-controlled multiplex PCR. From the authors' description of their analysis: Nucleated cell counts per sample were estimated from amplification of reference gene primers within the assay. To quantify the absolute abundance of each unique TCRbeta CDR3 rearrangement, sequence reads were collapsed and filtered. For each sample, productive Simpson clonality was calculated by taking the square root of Simpson's diversity index across productive rearrangements. In TCRdb, the immuneACCESS table is reduced to in-frame sequences with V and J assigned. These tables do not hold every clone; where another copy was compared, an unresolved V gene accounts for under half, and the others remain unexplained. V and J calls and clone size are as listed in that table; D and trimming were resolved from the DNA. This sample holds tens of thousands of clones; 65% to 80% were observed only once. In total, the top ten clones hold about half of the sample.

The data originate from a study of blood T cell repertoires in COVID-19 (dated by TCRdb to 2020 to 2022). About the study as a whole: The collaborator samples originated in the United States, Italy and Spain and spanned the acute and convalescent phases of COVID-19. The prospective study material was composed of cDNA or gDNA derived from T cells, B-cell-depleted T cells, or PBMCs. Nearly every sample came with metadata listing a de-identified subject ID, COVID-19 status, age in years and sex. Subjects who had been exposed to COVID-19, were actively infected with it, or had recovered from it provided the deeply sampled blood TCRbeta repertoires that made up the dataset. Samples were obtained from the ongoing ImmuneRACE study (first 160 participants) and from 1,200 or so subjects provided by 6 global collaborators. The repertoires were released in a freely available public database intended as a resource for research on the immune response to SARS-CoV-2. Where available, HLA class I and class II types were obtained from metadata supplied by the sample provider rather than from assay-based typing.

Overall study outcomes, separate from this receptor: The quantity of clinical and demographic metadata differed by source and by participant and was supplied without curation.

Material for sequencing was peripheral blood. The TCR sequence derives from a human donor in a cohort sampled during active COVID-19. The rearrangement combines TRBV12-3 or TRBV12-4 with TRBJ2-1; TRBD2 could be the D gene, as 5 bases match. The CDR3 protein sequence reads: CASRRETYNEQFF. The DNA sequence follows: TGTGCCAGCAGGAGGGAGACCTACAATGAGCAGTTCTTC.